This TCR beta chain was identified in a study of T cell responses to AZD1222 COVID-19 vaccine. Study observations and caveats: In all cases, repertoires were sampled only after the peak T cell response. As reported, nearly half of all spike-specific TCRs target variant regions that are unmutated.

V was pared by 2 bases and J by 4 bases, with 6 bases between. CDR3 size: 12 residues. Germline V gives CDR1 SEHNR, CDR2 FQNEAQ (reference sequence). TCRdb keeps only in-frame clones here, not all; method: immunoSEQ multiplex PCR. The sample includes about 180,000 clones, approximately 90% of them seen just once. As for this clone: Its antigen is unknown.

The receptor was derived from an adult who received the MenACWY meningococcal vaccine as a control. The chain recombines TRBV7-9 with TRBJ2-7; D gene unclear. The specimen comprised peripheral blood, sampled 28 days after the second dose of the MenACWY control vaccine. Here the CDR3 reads CASSLIGYEQYF. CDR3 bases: TGTGCCAGCAGCTTAATCGGGTACGAGCAGTACTTC.